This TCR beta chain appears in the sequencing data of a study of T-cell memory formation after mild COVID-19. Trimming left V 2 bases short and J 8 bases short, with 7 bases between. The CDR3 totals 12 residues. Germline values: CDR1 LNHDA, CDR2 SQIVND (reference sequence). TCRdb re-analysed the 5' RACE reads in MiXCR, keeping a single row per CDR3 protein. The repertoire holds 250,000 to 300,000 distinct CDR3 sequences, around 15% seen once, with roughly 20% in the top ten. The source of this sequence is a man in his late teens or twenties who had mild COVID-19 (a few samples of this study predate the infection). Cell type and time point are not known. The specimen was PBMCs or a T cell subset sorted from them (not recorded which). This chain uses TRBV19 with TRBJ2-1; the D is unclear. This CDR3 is CASSIRVDEQFF. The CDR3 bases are TGTGCCAGTAGTATAAGGGTGGATGAGCAGTTCTTC. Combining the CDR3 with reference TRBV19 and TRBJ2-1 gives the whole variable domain DGGITQSPKYLFRKEGQNVTLSCEQNLNHDAMYWYRQDPGQGLRLIYYSQIVNDFQKGDIAEGYSVSREKKESFPLTVTSAQKNPTAFYLCASSIRVDEQFFGPGTRLTVL.